The clone carrying this T cell receptor beta chain has a handful of counts. Its cognate antigen is unknown. The data were taken from a study of response to subunit inactivated influenza vaccine. Notes on the study in general: Authors proposed each seasonal influenza vaccination draws in few new T cells.

TCRdb recomputed calls from the RT-PCR reads with MiXCR, one row per CDR3 protein. The sample lists a few hundred thousand distinct CDR3 sequences, 10% to 11% occurring once. The sample was PBMCs from blood, taken about 40 days after vaccination. The TCR sequence derives from a man between 50 and 59 years old who received an inactivated influenza vaccine.

The DNA for the CDR3 is TGCAGCGCCGCGGTGGTAGCGCCCGGGGAGCTGTTTTTT. Its translation: CSAAVVAPGELFF. The rearrangement joins TRBV29-1 to TRBJ2-2, with D perhaps matching TRBD2 (5 bases). Trimming pared 7 bases from V and 6 bases from J, leaving 15 bases between. Germline CDR1 and CDR2: SQVTM and ANQGSEA. The CDR3 is made up of 13 amino acids.